This T cell receptor (beta chain) was captured in a study of beta chain features in type 1 diabetes. Germline CDR1 is SGHVS and CDR2 is FQNEAQ. CDR3 length: 13 residues. V lost 8 bases and J lost 4; bases outside the gene matches: 7. What was sequenced were expressed TCRB transcripts, since all of the isolated RNA had been reverse transcribed. Approximately 4 million reads was the average for naive, central memory and regulatory T cell samples. TCRdb's copy holds only in-frame clones and misses some; the assay was immunoSEQ multiplex PCR. This sample has more than 150,000 clones; less than 15% occur once, and the top ten carry about 0.58%.

This receptor was identified in a young woman in good health. Material: central memory CD4+ T cells from blood. The chain combines TRBV7-8 with TRBJ2-7, with TRBD2 matching 8 bases. CDR3 amino acids: CASRISGMYEQYF. As DNA, the CDR3 is TGTGCCAGCCGTATTAGCGGGATGTACGAGCAGTACTTC.